These 29 T cell receptor beta chains share one sample of origin, sequenced in a study of T cell responses to AZD1222 COVID-19 vaccine. Profiled with immunoSEQ multiplex PCR; TCRdb holds only in-frame clones, not every one. Seen here are 95,000 to 150,000 clones, approximately 91% observed once, and the top ten hold 25% to 30%. The sample in question was peripheral blood, obtained on day 0 of AZD1222 vaccination. These receptors originate from an adult in good health.

This sequence joins TRBV28 and TRBJ1-5, with D possibly being TRBD1 (6 bases). CDR3 length: 14 amino acids. V lost 5 bases and J lost 6, with 14 bases in between. CDR1 MDHEN and CDR2 SYDVKM come from the germline V gene. The CDR3 here is CASSIQQGIQPQHF. The CDR3 DNA sequence: TGTGCCAGCAGTATACAACAGGGAATTCAGCCCCAGCATTTT. The variable domain in full, with the rest retrieved from reference TRBV28 and TRBJ1-5, is DVKVTQSSRYLVKRTGEKVFLECVQDMDHENMFWYRQDPGLGLRLIYFSYDVKMKEKGDIPEGYSVSREKKERFSLILESASTNQTSMYLCASSIQQGIQPQHFGDGTRLSIL.

The V call is TRBV6-2 or TRBV6-3, the J call TRBJ1-2, with D possibly matching TRBD1 (5 bases). The CDR3 consists of 20 residues. The germline V gene encodes CDR1 MNHEY and CDR2 SVGEGT. The germline V and J ends were trimmed by 7 bases and 2 bases, with 32 bases remaining between them. CDR3 DNA: TGTGCCAGCACCCCCCTTGGGCCAAGGGGCGGCGGACGAGGAAACTATGGCTACACCTTC. This codes for CASTPLGPRGGGRGNYGYTF.

This chain uses TRBV9 with TRBJ1-1; D is possibly TRBD1 (5 bases). The CDR3 totals 15 residues. V lost 0 bases, J lost 0 bases, and 9 bases lay in between. From germline, CDR1 is SGDLS and CDR2 YYNGEE. CDR3 DNA: TGTGCCAGCAGCGTAGCTGGGACTCTGAACACTGAAGCTTTCTTT. Residues: CASSVAGTLNTEAFF.

CDR3 protein: CAISERGDTQYF. CDR3 in DNA: TGTGCCATCAGTGAACGGGGAGATACGCAGTATTTT. The V gene is TRBV10-3, the J gene TRBJ2-3, with TRBD2 as a possible D gene (5 bases). This CDR3 has 12 amino acids. The germline V gene encodes CDR1 ENHRY and CDR2 SYGVKD. V was clipped by 3 bases and J by 5 bases, with 6 bases between them.

The rearrangement uses TRBV21-1 and TRBJ1-6; the table assigns TRBD1, which was not confirmed against the DNA. TRBV21-1 is classified as a pseudogene. The CDR3 is 17 residues long. The DNA for the CDR3 is TGTGCCAGCAGCAGGCGGGGACAGAGGAAGAGTAATTCACCCCTCCACTTT. Translated: CASSRRGQRKSNSPLHF.

The chain links TRBV2 to TRBJ2-7; TRBD1 might be the D (6 bases). This CDR3 region has 14 residues. Trimming pared 0 bases from V and 2 bases from J, leaving 8 bases between. Germline V gives CDR1 SNHLY, CDR2 FYNNEI. The CDR3 nucleotides are TGTGCCAGCAGTGAAGCAGGACAGCCCTACGAGCAGTACTTC. It specifies CASSEAGQPYEQYF. Full variable domain (outside the CDR3, taken from reference TRBV2 and TRBJ2-7): EPEVTQTPSHQVTQMGQEVILRCVPISNHLYFYWYRQILGQKVEFLVSFYNNEISEKSEIFDDQFSVERPDGSNFTLKIRSTKLEDSAMYFCASSEAGQPYEQYFGPGTRLTVT.

The gene calls are TRBV7-6 and TRBJ1-5; no clear D. From germline, CDR1 is SGHVS and CDR2 FNYEAQ. The CDR3 covers 18 residues. V was trimmed by 0 bases and J by 0 bases, leaving 15 bases between them. The CDR3: CASSLAPSSDYSNQPQHF. The CDR3 nucleotides are TGTGCCAGCAGCTTAGCCCCCAGCAGCGATTATAGCAATCAGCCCCAGCATTTT.

Written as DNA, the CDR3 is TGCGCCAGCAGCTTGGACGGTCGAAACTATGGCTACACCTTC. Its protein is CASSLDGRNYGYTF. The gene calls are TRBV5-1 and TRBJ1-2, with D hard to call. The length of the CDR3 is 14 residues. From germline, CDR1 is SGHRS and CDR2 YFSETQ. The germline V and J ends were trimmed by 0 bases and 2 bases, with 8 bases remaining between them.

The V and J genes are TRBV29-1 and TRBJ2-4, with 10 bases matching TRBD1. The CDR3 sequence is 14 residues long. Germline lookup yields CDR1 SQVTM and CDR2 ANQGSEA. Trimming cost V 5 bases and J 6 bases; bases outside gene matches: 7. In DNA form, the CDR3 reads TGCAGCGTTACTCCCGGGACAGGGGTAAACATTCAGTACTTC. It specifies CSVTPGTGVNIQYF.

J is TRBJ1-1 and V is TRBV5-1; tentative D call: TRBD1 (5 bases). The CDR3 consists of 14 residues. The ends were cut back, 4 bases at V and 2 bases at J, with 12 bases in the middle. Germline assignment: CDR1 SGHRS and CDR2 YFSETQ. The CDR3, as DNA: TGCGCCAGCAGCAGCTGGGGGAGAAACACTGAAGCTTTCTTT. It encodes CASSSWGRNTEAFF.

V is TRBV5-4 and J is TRBJ1-1; 7 nucleotides agree with TRBD1. With 0 bases clipped from V and 3 bases from J, the junction kept 5 bases outside the gene matches. CDR1 is SGHNT, CDR2 YYREEE, per germline (reference sequence). This CDR3 has 15 amino acids. As DNA, the CDR3 is TGTGCCAGCAGCTTGGGAGAGGGGGCGTACACTGAAGCTTTCTTT. Its protein is CASSLGEGAYTEAFF.

V usage is TRBV11-3 and J usage is TRBJ2-7; 10 bases are shared with TRBD1. The CDR3 is made up of 15 amino acids. The germline CDR1 and CDR2 sequences are SGHNT and YENEEA. The trim removed 1 base at V and 5 bases at J, leaving 5 bases unmatched. The CDR3 bases are TGTGCCAGCAGCTTAGCTGGGACAGGGGAGCACGAGCAGTACTTC. Translation gives CASSLAGTGEHEQYF.

The V call is TRBV5-5, the J call TRBJ2-7, with 9 bases aligning to TRBD1. CDR1 and CDR2 from the germline V gene are SGHKS and YYEKEE (reference sequence). The length of the CDR3 is 15 residues. The V segment lost 3 bases and the J segment 4 bases; nucleotides outside the gene matches: 8. The CDR3 region has the DNA TGTGCCAGCAGCTCTCCAGGGACAGGGCTTTACGAGCAGTACTTC. Its translation: CASSSPGTGLYEQYF.

The rearrangement joins TRBV10-2 to TRBJ2-3, with D possibly matching TRBD2 (6 bases). Trimming cost V 2 bases and J 0 bases, with 12 bases left between them. In germline, CDR1 is WSHSY, CDR2 SAAADI. This CDR3 region has 16 residues. The CDR3 protein is CASSEIAVSSTDTQYF. In nucleotides, the CDR3 is TGCGCCAGCAGTGAGATAGCGGTATCAAGCACAGATACGCAGTATTTT.

The rearrangement uses TRBV29-1 and TRBJ2-7; maybe TRBD2 (7 bases). CDR3 length: 14 amino acids. V was pared by 3 bases and J by 0 bases, with 12 bases between. Germline CDR1 and CDR2: SQVTM and ANQGSEA. CDR3 DNA sequence: TGCAGCGTTGAGGTCCGGGGGGCCTCCTACGAGCAGTACTTC. This codes for CSVEVRGASYEQYF.

This sequence joins TRBV18 and TRBJ1-2, with D tentatively TRBD1 (6 bases). V was trimmed by 3 bases and J by 5 bases, leaving 13 bases between them. CDR1 and CDR2 (germline): KGHSH, LQKENI. CDR3 length equals 14 residues. As DNA, the CDR3 is TGTGCCAGCTCACCTTCCGGGGGCCCGTATGGCTACACCTTC. Its translation: CASSPSGGPYGYTF.

The rearrangement links TRBV3-1 (or the pseudogene TRBV3-2) to TRBJ2-1; D gene uncertain. Trimming stripped 0 bases from V and 1 base from J, with 4 bases between. The CDR3 runs to 14 residues. Germline V gene sequence: CDR1 LGHDT, CDR2 YNNKEL (reference sequence). The CDR3: CASSQEGSYNEQFF. The CDR3 region has the DNA TGTGCCAGCAGCCAAGAAGGATCCTACAATGAGCAGTTCTTC.

This rearrangement joins TRBV10-1 to TRBJ1-2; D gene ambiguous. Germline loops: CDR1 WNHNN, CDR2 SYGVQD (reference sequence). CDR3 length: 12 amino acids. This chain's CDR3 is CAGPVGSGGYTF. CDR3 bases: TGCGCAGGGCCTGTGGGCTCGGGAGGCTACACCTTC.

This clone appeared a single time. J is TRBJ1-1 and V is TRBV28, with D maybe TRBD1 (5 bases). This CDR3 comprises 14 residues. Trimming took off 2 bases at V and 1 base at J, with 8 bases between the two ends. Germline assignment: CDR1 MDHEN and CDR2 SYDVKM. CDR3 bases: TGTGCCAGCAGTTTAGGGGCAGGGAACACTGAAGCTTTCTTT. Encoded protein: CASSLGAGNTEAFF.

This clone was counted once. The chain has TRBV6-5 and TRBJ1-2; possibly TRBD1 for D (5 bases). V was clipped by 7 bases and J by 4 bases, with 10 bases between them. The germline gives CDR1 MNHEY, CDR2 SVGAGI. The CDR3 runs 12 residues. The CDR3 loop is CASTRDGYGYTF. The DNA for the CDR3 is TGTGCCAGCACCAGGGACGGCTATGGCTACACCTTC.

V is TRBV2 and J is TRBJ2-3; D not resolved. The germline CDR1 and CDR2 sequences are SNHLY and FYNNEI. The CDR3 is made up of 13 amino acids. The ends were cut back, 6 bases at V and 1 base at J, with 8 bases in the middle. In nucleotides, the CDR3 is TGTGCCAGCAGCGCTGGGGGCACAGATACGCAGTATTTT. This encodes CASSAGGTDTQYF.

V and J are TRBV7-2 and TRBJ2-2; D is ambiguous. This CDR3 has 14 amino acids. Germline V gene lookup returns CDR1 SGHTA and CDR2 FQGNSA. V was cut by 4 bases and J by 6 bases, with 12 bases left in between. CDR3 DNA sequence: TGTGCCAGCAGCTCGACCCGGGTATCCGGGGAGCTGTTTTTT. It translates to CASSSTRVSGELFF. Filled out from reference TRBV7-2 and TRBJ2-2, the complete variable domain reads GAGVSQSPSNKVTEKGKDVELRCDPISGHTALYWYRQSLGQGLEFLIYFQGNSAPDKSGLPSDRFSAERTGGSVSTLTIQRTQQEDSAVYLCASSSTRVSGELFFGEGSRLTVL.

The chain employs TRBV4-2 and TRBJ2-2; no reliable D call. CDR3 length equals 13 residues. The germline V gene encodes CDR1 LGHNA and CDR2 YNFKEQ. Trimming stripped 3 bases from V and 1 base from J, with 3 bases between. CDR3 nucleotides: TGTGCCAGCAGCCAGGAGAACACCGGGGAGCTGTTTTTT. Its protein product is CASSQENTGELFF.

The rearrangement joins TRBV5-1 to TRBJ2-3; no clear D. The CDR3 contains 14 residues. V lost 0 bases to trimming and J lost 6 bases, with 11 bases between them. Germline assignment: CDR1 SGHRS and CDR2 YFSETQ. The CDR3 is CASSLGSPRDTQYF. The CDR3 DNA is TGCGCCAGCAGCTTGGGCTCTCCGAGGGATACGCAGTATTTT.

The rearrangement joins TRBV7-6 to TRBJ1-4; D call uncertain. The ends were cut back, 5 bases at V and 8 bases at J, with 15 bases in the middle. Germline assignment: CDR1 SGHVS and CDR2 FNYEAQ. CDR3 length: 14 residues. The CDR3 region is CASSPVLGEEKLFF. The CDR3, as DNA: TGTGCCAGCAGCCCTGTGCTAGGAGAGGAAAAACTGTTTTTT.

The chain is built from TRBV7-8 and TRBJ2-1; 13 bases are a match to TRBD2. Trimming took 0 bases from V and 9 from J; bases not matched to a gene: 8. Germline V lookup: CDR1 SGHVS, CDR2 FQNEAQ. The CDR3 runs 17 residues. CDR3 coding DNA: TGTGCCAGCAGCTTAGCGGGGACTAGCGGGGATCATGGTGAGCAGTTCTTC. This codes for CASSLAGTSGDHGEQFF.

The rearrangement uses TRBV19 and TRBJ2-2; no firm D call. This CDR3 spans 14 amino acids. Germline CDR1 is LNHDA and CDR2 is SQIVND (reference sequence). V lost 7 bases to trimming and J lost 1 base, with 10 bases between them. The CDR3 DNA reads as TGTGCCAGTAATGATCCTGGGAACACCGGGGAGCTGTTTTTT. Its translation: CASNDPGNTGELFF. The variable domain in full, with the rest retrieved from reference TRBV19 and TRBJ2-2, is DGGITQSPKYLFRKEGQNVTLSCEQNLNHDAMYWYRQDPGQGLRLIYYSQIVNDFQKGDIAEGYSVSREKKESFPLTVTSAQKNPTAFYLCASNDPGNTGELFFGEGSRLTVL.

The genes are TRBV12-3 or TRBV12-4 and TRBJ1-4, with a tentative D call TRBD1 (6 bases). The CDR3 is 12 residues long. The ends were cut back, 3 bases at V and 8 bases at J, with 7 bases in the middle. The DNA for the CDR3 is TGTGCCAGCAGTTTCGGACAGGAAAAACTGTTTTTT. Residues: CASSFGQEKLFF.

The rearrangement links TRBV27 to TRBJ2-1; possible D gene TRBD1, 6 bases. Germline V gene sequence: CDR1 MNHEY, CDR2 SMNVEV (reference sequence). The CDR3 has 12 amino acids. Trimming cost V 2 bases and J 8 bases, with 7 bases left between them. CDR3: CASSLNRDEQFF. As DNA, the CDR3 is TGTGCCAGCAGTTTAAACAGGGATGAGCAGTTCTTC.